Shown below are 15 T cell receptor beta chains from a single sample sequenced in a study of shared clonotypes between healthy human individuals. The method was immunoSEQ multiplex PCR; TCRdb's version includes in-frame clones alone and lacks a portion of them. The sample includes around 510,000 clones, 90% to 97% of them seen just once. Material: naive CD4+ T cells sorted from blood. Sample subset: CD45RA+ positively selected. Receptors originate from a young woman in good health.

The chain couples TRBV4-1 to TRBJ2-3; 10 bases map to TRBD2. CDR1 and CDR2 from the germline V gene are MGHRA and YSYEKL. This CDR3 has 15 amino acids. Trimming removed 8 bases from V and 3 bases from J; junction bases left unmatched: 8. The CDR3: CASGVTSGKTDTQYF. The CDR3 coding sequence is TGCGCCAGCGGAGTAACTAGCGGGAAGACAGATACGCAGTATTTT.

The V gene is TRBV7-9, the J gene TRBJ2-5, with D maybe TRBD2 (5 bases). The J call is uncertain, as TRBJ2-7 better fits the DNA end. Germline V gene lookup returns CDR1 SEHNR and CDR2 FQNEAQ (reference sequence). The CDR3 covers 13 residues. CDR3 loop: CASSPGGPYEQYF. CDR3 in DNA: TGTGCCAGCAGCCCAGGAGGTCCCTACGAGCAGTACTTC.

Here the CDR3 reads CASCRTSGNIYEQFF. For the CDR3, the DNA is TGTGCCAGCTGCCGGACTAGCGGGAATATCTATGAGCAGTTCTTC. The V and J genes are TRBV18 and TRBJ2-1; 12 bases are a match to TRBD2. V was clipped by 7 bases and J by 8 bases; unmatched bases: 9. Per the germline V gene, CDR1 is KGHSH and CDR2 is LQKENI. The CDR3 totals 15 residues. Full variable domain (outside the CDR3, taken from reference TRBV18 and TRBJ2-1): NAGVMQNPRHLVRRRGQEARLRCSPMKGHSHVYWYRQLPEEGLKFMVYLQKENIIDESGMPKERFSAEFPKEGPSILRIQQVVRGDSAAYFCASCRTSGNIYEQFFGPGTRLTVL.

J is TRBJ1-1 and V is TRBV6-1; 7 nucleotides agree with TRBD1. The CDR3 consists of 14 residues. J was trimmed by 4 bases and V by 5 bases; bases with no gene match: 7. The germline gives CDR1 MNHNS, CDR2 SASEGT. CDR3 amino acids: CASSLAQGSTEAFF. The CDR3 nucleotides are TGTGCCAGCAGTTTAGCACAGGGGAGCACTGAAGCTTTCTTT.

The chain links TRBV10-2 to TRBJ2-5; TRBD2 matches at 9 bases. The ends lost 8 bases at V and 4 bases at J; junction bases unmatched: 5. The CDR3 is 13 amino acids. Germline V gene lookup returns CDR1 WSHSY and CDR2 SAAADI. The CDR3 DNA is TGCGCCAGCCGATCACTAGCGGGAGAGACCCAGTACTTC. Its protein product is CASRSLAGETQYF.

The chain uses TRBV29-1 and TRBJ2-6, with 7 bases matching TRBD1. Germline V gene lookup returns CDR1 SQVTM and CDR2 ANQGSEA. The CDR3 is 14 residues long. Losses at the gene ends were 4 bases for V and 8 bases for J; bases not matched to a gene: 8. CDR3 DNA: TGCAGCGTTGGAGGGGGCGGATGGTCCAACGTCCTGACTTTC. Its translation: CSVGGGGWSNVLTF.

The rearrangement links TRBV28 to TRBJ2-7; D is uncertain. Per the germline V gene, CDR1 is MDHEN and CDR2 is SYDVKM. The V end lost 3 bases, the J end lost 6 bases, and 15 bases lay between the germline ends. The CDR3 loop spans 14 amino acids. CDR3 sequence (DNA): TGTGCCAGCAGTTTTAACCAGGCAGCCGGCGAGCAGTACTTC. Protein sequence: CASSFNQAAGEQYF.

This clone was recorded a few times. V usage is TRBV15 and J usage is TRBJ2-7; a possible D gene is TRBD2 (5 bases). V shed 3 bases and J shed 2 bases, with 11 bases lying between them. Per germline, CDR1 LNHNV and CDR2 YYDKDF (reference sequence). CDR3 size: 14 residues. The CDR3 reads CATSRGDTPYEQYF. CDR3 DNA sequence: TGTGCCACCAGCAGGGGAGACACCCCCTACGAGCAGTACTTC.

The chain has TRBV28 and TRBJ1-4; D gene unclear. V was shortened by 9 bases and J by 2 bases, with 13 bases between the two germline ends. The CDR3 is made up of 14 amino acids. Looked up from germline, CDR1 is MDHEN and CDR2 is SYDVKM. CDR3 sequence (DNA): TGTGCCAGTAGACCGGGGAACACTAATGAAAAACTGTTTTTT. It codes for CASRPGNTNEKLFF.

The rearrangement uses TRBV6-6 and TRBJ2-7; perhaps TRBD1 as D (6 bases). The CDR3 spans 15 residues. Trimming left V 7 bases short and J 2 bases short, with 18 bases between. Looked up from germline, CDR1 is MNHNY and CDR2 is SVGAGI (reference sequence). CDR3 loop: CASKGTDEGAYEQYF. The CDR3 bases are TGTGCCAGCAAAGGGACCGATGAGGGGGCCTACGAGCAGTACTTC.

The genes are TRBV7-6 and TRBJ1-1; D is undetermined. CDR3 size: 15 residues. In germline, CDR1 is SGHVS, CDR2 FNYEAQ. Between the trimmed V and J ends, which lost 1 base and 0 bases, there was a span of 9 bases. The CDR3 DNA reads as TGTGCCAGCAGCTTAGGACCGGGTATGAACACTGAAGCTTTCTTT. This encodes CASSLGPGMNTEAFF.

The chain couples TRBV11-2 to TRBJ1-1, with a weak D call TRBD1 (6 bases). The germline gives CDR1 SGHAT, CDR2 FQNNGV. Trimming removed 5 bases at V and 6 bases at J, with 16 bases between. CDR3 length: 14 residues. CDR3 region: CASSMFLGGAEAFF. The CDR3 DNA reads as TGTGCCAGCAGCATGTTCCTGGGGGGCGCTGAAGCTTTCTTT.

This sequence joins TRBV27 and TRBJ1-4, with TRBD1 identical over 9 bases. CDR3 size: 14 residues. Germline CDR1 MNHEY, CDR2 SMNVEV (reference sequence). The trim removed 6 bases at V and 7 bases at J, leaving 6 bases unmatched. CDR3 nucleotides: TGTGCCAGCAGGAAACAGGGGGCGGGTGAAAAACTGTTTTTT. Amino acids: CASRKQGAGEKLFF.

The V and J genes are TRBV7-9 and TRBJ1-3; D not certain. Between the trimmed V and J ends, which lost 0 bases and 0 bases, there was a span of 9 bases. There are 16 residues in the CDR3. Germline CDR1 and CDR2: SEHNR and FQNEAQ (reference sequence). The CDR3 spells CASSLAGLYSGNTIYF. In nucleotides, the CDR3 is TGTGCCAGCAGCTTAGCAGGGCTTTACTCTGGAAACACCATATATTTT.

The chain recombines TRBV19 with TRBJ1-1; 7 positions agree with TRBD1. Germline lookup yields CDR1 LNHDA and CDR2 SQIVND (reference sequence). V trimming: 6 bases; J trimming: 6 bases; junction bases outside the gene matches: 7. The CDR3 has 13 amino acids. The chain's CDR3 is CASRSTGRAEAFF. CDR3 nucleotides: TGTGCCAGTAGGTCGACAGGGAGGGCTGAAGCTTTCTTT.